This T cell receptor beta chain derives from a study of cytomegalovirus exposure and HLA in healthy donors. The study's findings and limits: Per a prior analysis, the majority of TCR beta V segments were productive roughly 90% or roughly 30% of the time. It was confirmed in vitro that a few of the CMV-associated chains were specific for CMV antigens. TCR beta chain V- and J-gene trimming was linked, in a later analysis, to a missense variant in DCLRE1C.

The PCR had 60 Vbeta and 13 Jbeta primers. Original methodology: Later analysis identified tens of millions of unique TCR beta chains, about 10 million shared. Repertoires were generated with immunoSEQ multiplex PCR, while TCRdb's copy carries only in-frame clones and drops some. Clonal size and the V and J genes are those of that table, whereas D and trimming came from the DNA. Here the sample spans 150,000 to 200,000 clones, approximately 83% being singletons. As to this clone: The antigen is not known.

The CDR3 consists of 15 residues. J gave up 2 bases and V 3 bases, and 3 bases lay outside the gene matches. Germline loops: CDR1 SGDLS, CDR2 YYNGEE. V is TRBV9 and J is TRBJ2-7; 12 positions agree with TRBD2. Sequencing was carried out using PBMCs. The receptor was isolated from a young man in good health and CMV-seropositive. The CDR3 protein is CASSASSGGAYEQYF. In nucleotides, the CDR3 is TGTGCCAGCAGCGCATCTAGCGGGGGGGCCTACGAGCAGTACTTC. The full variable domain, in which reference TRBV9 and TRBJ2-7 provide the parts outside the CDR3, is DSGVTQTPKHLITATGQRVTLRCSPRSGDLSVYWYQQSLDQGLQFLIQYYNGEERAKGNILERFSAQQFPDLHSELNLSSLELGDSALYFCASSASSGGAYEQYFGPGTRLTVT.